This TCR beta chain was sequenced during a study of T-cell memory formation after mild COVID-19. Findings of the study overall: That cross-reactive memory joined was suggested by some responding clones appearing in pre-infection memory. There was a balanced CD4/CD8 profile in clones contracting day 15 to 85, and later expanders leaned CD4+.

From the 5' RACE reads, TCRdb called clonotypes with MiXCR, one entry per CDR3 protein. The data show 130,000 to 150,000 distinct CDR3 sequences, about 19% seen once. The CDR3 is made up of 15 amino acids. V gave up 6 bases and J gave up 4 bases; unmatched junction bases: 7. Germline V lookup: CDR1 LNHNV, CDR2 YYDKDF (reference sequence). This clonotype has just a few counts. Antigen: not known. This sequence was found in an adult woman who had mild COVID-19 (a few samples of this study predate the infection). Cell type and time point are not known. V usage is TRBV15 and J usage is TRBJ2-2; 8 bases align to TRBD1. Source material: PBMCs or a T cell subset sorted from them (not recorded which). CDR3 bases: TGTGCCACCAGTCCCGGACAGGGAGGCACCGGGGAGCTGTTTTTT. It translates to CATSPGQGGTGELFF.